The 16 T cell receptor beta chains below all came from one sample that was sequenced in a study of blood T cell repertoires in COVID-19. Clones were sequenced by immunoSEQ multiplex PCR, and TCRdb holds only the in-frame ones, with some missing. Seen here are about 140,000 clones, about 87% observed once, and the top ten hold approximately 9%. The sequencing input was peripheral blood. The receptors were sampled from a woman between 45 and 60 years old with active or convalescent COVID-19.

The chain is built from TRBV29-1 and TRBJ1-1, with D perhaps matching TRBD1 (5 bases). CDR1 and CDR2 from the germline V gene are SQVTM and ANQGSEA. Deletions cut 2 bases from V and 0 bases from J, with 7 bases between. The CDR3 loop spans 13 amino acids. The CDR3 reads CSVEKGMNTEAFF. CDR3 nucleotides: TGCAGCGTTGAAAAGGGGATGAACACTGAAGCTTTCTTT.

The chain employs TRBV12-3 or TRBV12-4 and TRBJ1-2, with D possibly matching TRBD1 (6 bases). The CDR3 spans 13 residues. Trimming removed 2 bases from V and 6 bases from J, with 10 bases in between. The CDR3 is CASSLSGHNGYTF. The CDR3 bases are TGTGCCAGCAGTTTATCGGGACACAATGGCTACACCTTC.

The chain combines TRBV2 with TRBJ1-5; possible D gene TRBD1, 6 bases. V was trimmed by 6 bases and J by 1 base, leaving 13 bases between them. CDR3 length: 15 residues. CDR1 and CDR2 from the germline V gene are SNHLY and FYNNEI. CDR3 nucleotides: TGTGCCAGCAGCATACAGGGCTTAAGCAATCAGCCCCAGCATTTT. Amino acids: CASSIQGLSNQPQHF.

The chain is built from TRBV6-6 and TRBJ1-2; D is unresolved. There are 16 residues in the CDR3. Germline values: CDR1 MNHNY, CDR2 SVGAGI (reference sequence). The V gene lost 3 bases and the J gene lost 0 bases, with 14 bases spanning the gap. The CDR3 spells CASSYDQATTNYGYTF. The DNA for the CDR3 is TGTGCCAGCAGTTATGACCAGGCTACCACTAACTATGGCTACACCTTC.

V usage is TRBV2 and J usage is TRBJ1-2; 7 nucleotides line up with TRBD1. Germline loops: CDR1 SNHLY, CDR2 FYNNEI. CDR3 size: 14 residues. V gave up 6 bases and J gave up 4 bases; unmatched junction bases: 8. CDR3 loop: CASRSTGTFYGYTF. The CDR3 nucleotides are TGTGCCAGCAGATCGACAGGGACCTTCTATGGCTACACCTTC. Full variable domain (missing parts from reference TRBV2 and TRBJ1-2): EPEVTQTPSHQVTQMGQEVILRCVPISNHLYFYWYRQILGQKVEFLVSFYNNEISEKSEIFDDQFSVERPDGSNFTLKIRSTKLEDSAMYFCASRSTGTFYGYTFGSGTRLTVV.

The chain recombines TRBV7-9 with TRBJ2-7; 11 bases are shared with TRBD1. The V and J ends lost 5 bases and 3 bases, in that order; junction bases with no gene match: 6. Germline V lookup: CDR1 SEHNR, CDR2 FQNEAQ (reference sequence). The CDR3 runs to 15 residues. This CDR3 reads CASSQSGQGDYEQYF. The CDR3 DNA is TGTGCCAGCAGCCAGTCGGGACAGGGGGACTACGAGCAGTACTTC. The whole variable domain, remainder taken from reference TRBV7-9 and TRBJ2-7, is DTGVSQNPRHKITKRGQNVTFRCDPISEHNRLYWYRQTLGQGPEFLTYFQNEAQLEKSRLLSDRFSAERPKGSFSTLEIQRTEQGDSAMYLCASSQSGQGDYEQYFGPGTRLTVT.

The chain couples TRBV6-5 to TRBJ2-7, with 8 bases matching TRBD2. V shed 7 bases and J 4 bases; nucleotides not matched to a gene: 12. From germline, CDR1 is MNHEY and CDR2 SVGAGI. The CDR3 spans 15 residues. CDR3 loop: CASTEWAGGAYEQYF. CDR3 nucleotides: TGTGCCAGCACCGAATGGGCGGGGGGCGCATACGAGCAGTACTTC.

The genes are TRBV4-1 and TRBJ2-7; D call uncertain. Trimming removed 6 bases at V and 3 bases at J, with 12 bases between. Germline V gene lookup returns CDR1 MGHRA and CDR2 YSYEKL. CDR3 length equals 13 residues. The CDR3 loop is CASRGEPHYEQYF. The CDR3, as DNA: TGCGCCAGCAGAGGAGAGCCCCACTACGAGCAGTACTTC.

This chain connects TRBV19 to TRBJ1-4; D is undetermined. The CDR3 covers 13 residues. V dropped 6 bases and J dropped 8 bases, with 13 bases sitting between them. CDR1 LNHDA and CDR2 SQIVND come from the germline V gene (reference sequence). The CDR3 spells CASRREMGEKLFF. CDR3 sequence (DNA): TGTGCCAGTAGAAGGGAGATGGGCGAAAAACTGTTTTTT. Complete variable domain (other parts from reference TRBV19 and TRBJ1-4): DGGITQSPKYLFRKEGQNVTLSCEQNLNHDAMYWYRQDPGQGLRLIYYSQIVNDFQKGDIAEGYSVSREKKESFPLTVTSAQKNPTAFYLCASRREMGEKLFFGSGTQLSVL.

This chain connects TRBV6-5 to TRBJ2-2, with 7 bases identical to TRBD1. The junction had 4 bases not matched to a gene; V was cut back by 8 bases and J by 1 base. The CDR3 is 14 amino acids. The germline gives CDR1 MNHEY, CDR2 SVGAGI. CDR3 loop: CASARQGNTGELFF. CDR3 DNA: TGTGCCAGCGCCCGACAGGGGAACACCGGGGAGCTGTTTTTT.

The genes are TRBV10-3 and TRBJ1-3; D remains ambiguous. The CDR3 is 15 residues long. Germline loops: CDR1 ENHRY, CDR2 SYGVKD. V dropped 4 bases and J dropped 3 bases, with 13 bases sitting between them. In DNA, the CDR3 is TGTGCCATCAGTGCCTTAGGAGGTGGTGGAAACACCATATATTTT. As protein: CAISALGGGGNTIYF.

The J gene is TRBJ1-1, the V gene TRBV19; D is ambiguous. Trimming shortened V by 5 bases and J by 6 bases, and 19 bases separated the two germline ends. The germline CDR1 and CDR2 sequences are LNHDA and SQIVND (reference sequence). The CDR3 runs to 15 residues. The CDR3 region has the DNA TGTGCCAGTAGTCCTAACGACTGGAACGGCCCTGAAGCTTTCTTT. Encoded protein: CASSPNDWNGPEAFF.

J is TRBJ2-7 and V is TRBV7-3; possible D gene TRBD1, 5 bases. The CDR3 totals 15 residues. V was clipped by 1 base and J by 3 bases, with 13 bases between them. From germline, CDR1 is SGHTA and CDR2 FQGTGA. The chain's CDR3 is CASSLSPGNLYEQYF. Here the CDR3 DNA reads TGTGCCAGCAGCTTAAGCCCAGGGAACCTCTACGAGCAGTACTTC.

The chain employs TRBV4-2 and TRBJ2-7, with 10 positions matching TRBD2. The CDR3 is 15 residues long. Germline V gives CDR1 LGHNA, CDR2 YNFKEQ. Trimming at V came to 2 bases and at J to 2 bases, leaving 3 bases not matched to a gene. The DNA of the CDR3 is TGTGCCAGCAGCCAAACTAGCGGGGAAACCTACGAGCAGTACTTC. The encoded protein is CASSQTSGETYEQYF.

The chain employs TRBV6-5 and TRBJ2-5, with a possible D match to TRBD1 (6 bases). The CDR3 consists of 14 residues. CDR1 is MNHEY and CDR2 is SVGAGI in the germline V gene. The V gene lost 6 bases and the J gene lost 2 bases, with 13 bases spanning the gap. Here the CDR3 DNA reads TGTGCCAGCAGGGCGACAGGTGGGCAAGAGACCCAGTACTTC. It translates to CASRATGGQETQYF.

With respect to this clone: This sample includes further DNA sequences coding for the same CDR3. CDR3 amino acids: CASSVASYGYTF. The CDR3 bases are TGTGCCAGCAGCGTAGCCAGTTATGGCTACACCTTC. V gene TRBV9 combines with J gene TRBJ1-2, with D unclear. Trimming cost V 0 bases and J 5 bases, with 5 bases left between them. The CDR3 consists of 12 residues. Germline values: CDR1 SGDLS, CDR2 YYNGEE.